The 5 T cell receptor beta chains below all came from one sample that was sequenced in a study of cytomegalovirus exposure and HLA in healthy donors. This PCR relied on a set of 60 Vbeta primers and 13 Jbeta primers. Assay used: immunoSEQ multiplex PCR; TCRdb lists only in-frame clones, some missing. The sample records approximately 270,000 clones, roughly 80% being singletons. The material sequenced was PBMCs. The receptors originated from a girl aged 2-10 years in good health and CMV-seronegative.

V usage is TRBV19 and J usage is TRBJ1-2; a weak D match, TRBD1 (6 bases). Trimming removed 3 bases at V and 2 bases at J, with 10 bases between. Germline V gene sequence: CDR1 LNHDA, CDR2 SQIVND (reference sequence). The CDR3 has 14 amino acids. The CDR3 protein is CASSMGTGNYGYTF. In DNA, the CDR3 is TGTGCCAGTAGTATGGGTACAGGGAACTATGGCTACACCTTC. Variable domain in full (rest from reference TRBV19 and TRBJ1-2): DGGITQSPKYLFRKEGQNVTLSCEQNLNHDAMYWYRQDPGQGLRLIYYSQIVNDFQKGDIAEGYSVSREKKESFPLTVTSAQKNPTAFYLCASSMGTGNYGYTFGSGTRLTVV.

The chain recombines TRBV5-1 with TRBJ1-5; D remains ambiguous. In germline, CDR1 is SGHRS, CDR2 YFSETQ. V was clipped by 4 bases and J by 1 base, with 9 bases between them. The CDR3 spans 14 residues. CDR3 in amino acids: CASSPDGSNQPQHF. CDR3 in DNA: TGCGCCAGCAGCCCTGACGGGAGCAATCAGCCCCAGCATTTT. Using reference TRBV5-1 and TRBJ1-5 for the parts outside the CDR3, the full variable domain is KAGVTQTPRYLIKTRGQQVTLSCSPISGHRSVSWYQQTPGQGLQFLFEYFSETQRNKGNFPGRFSGRQFSNSRSEMNVSTLELGDSALYLCASSPDGSNQPQHFGDGTRLSIL.

The chain uses TRBV10-3 and TRBJ1-2; D may be TRBD1 (5 bases). CDR1 is ENHRY and CDR2 is SYGVKD in the germline V gene. The CDR3 consists of 14 residues. V was shortened by 4 bases and J by 1 base, with 10 bases between the two germline ends. Here the CDR3 DNA reads TGTGCCATCAGTGTAGACAGCCTTAACTATGGCTACACCTTC. Its translation is CAISVDSLNYGYTF.

This clone occurred a few times. The rearrangement links TRBV2 to TRBJ2-1; 14 bases line up with TRBD2. Trimming took 8 bases from V and 0 from J; bases not matched to a gene: 6. Germline loops: CDR1 SNHLY, CDR2 FYNNEI. CDR3 length: 17 residues. CDR3 coding DNA: TGTGCCAGCCGACTAGCGGGGGGGTTCAGCTCCTACAATGAGCAGTTCTTC. Its translation is CASRLAGGFSSYNEQFF. The entire variable domain, with the rest obtained from reference TRBV2 and TRBJ2-1, is as follows: EPEVTQTPSHQVTQMGQEVILRCVPISNHLYFYWYRQILGQKVEFLVSFYNNEISEKSEIFDDQFSVERPDGSNFTLKIRSTKLEDSAMYFCASRLAGGFSSYNEQFFGPGTRLTVL.

The chain is built from TRBV28 and TRBJ2-1; possibly TRBD1 for D (5 bases). The V gene's germline CDR1 is MDHEN and CDR2 SYDVKM. Trimming stripped 6 bases from V and 4 bases from J, with 16 bases between. The CDR3 is made up of 15 amino acids. CDR3 in DNA: TGTGCCAGCAGCCCTCAGGGCAGGATATACAATGAGCAGTTCTTC. Protein product: CASSPQGRIYNEQFF. The complete variable domain, with remaining parts taken from reference TRBV28 and TRBJ2-1, reads DVKVTQSSRYLVKRTGEKVFLECVQDMDHENMFWYRQDPGLGLRLIYFSYDVKMKEKGDIPEGYSVSREKKERFSLILESASTNQTSMYLCASSPQGRIYNEQFFGPGTRLTVL.